Listed below are T cell receptor beta chains from one sample, sequenced in a study of control samples from healthy donors and cancer patients. TCRdb's copy holds only in-frame clones and misses some; the assay was immunoSEQ multiplex PCR. The repertoire holds about 150,000 clones, with approximately 91% as singletons. The sample comprised blood. All receptors come from a man under 40 in good health. The CDR3 runs from the conserved cysteine through the conserved F or W. The D gene is left open where the match is weak. Clone size, where shown, is once, few, many, or a class for clones that have expanded.

cdr3_nt cdr3_aa cdr3_length d_call clone_size j_call v_call
TGTGCCAGCAGCTTAGTTCCCGGGACTAGCGGGAGTTTCGAGCAGTACTTC CASSLVPGTSGSFEQYF 17 TRBD2 NA TRBJ2-7 TRBV11-2
TGTGCCAGCAGCCTCGGACTAGCGGGCGGGGATGAGCAGTTCTTC CASSLGLAGGDEQFF 15 TRBD2 NA TRBJ2-1 TRBV5-8
TGTGCCAGTAGTCCATACAGGGGAGAGAGCAATCAGCCCCAGCATTTT CASSPYRGESNQPQHF 16 TRBD1 NA TRBJ1-5 TRBV19
TGTGCCAGTAGTATAGGTAGTCGGCGGGAGTGGGCTGAAGCTTTCTTT CASSIGSRREWAEAFF 16 NA NA TRBJ1-1 TRBV19
TGTGCCAGCAGCTTAGGGCAGGGGGGAAGGTATGGCTACACCTTC CASSLGQGGRYGYTF 15 TRBD1 NA TRBJ1-2 TRBV7-9
TGTGCCAGTAGTATGATCGGGGGGCGCCCTGGCAGGGACCACCCTAACTATGGCTACACCTTC CASSMIGGRPGRDHPNYGYTF 21 NA NA TRBJ1-2 TRBV19
TGTGCCAGCAGGGAAAGGGCAGGACAGCCCCAGCATTTT CASRERAGQPQHF 13 NA NA TRBJ1-5 TRBV2
TGTGCCAGCAGCGTAGTTCGGTCTTTTGCCTACACCTTC CASSVVRSFAYTF 13 NA NA TRBJ1-2 TRBV9
TGTGCCAGCAGCTCCGGCGGGGGGGCCAGTGAGCAGTTCTTC CASSSGGGASEQFF 14 TRBD2 NA TRBJ2-1 TRBV7-3
TGTGCCAGCTCGGAAAGGGGTAATGAAAAACTGTTTTTT CASSERGNEKLFF 13 NA NA TRBJ1-4 TRBV7-9
TGTGCCACCAGGGATCCTTCAAAGGGGAACACCGGGGAGCTGTTTTTT CATRDPSKGNTGELFF 16 NA once TRBJ2-2 TRBV15
TGTGCCAGCTCACCGACTCAGACAGATACGCAGTATTTT CASSPTQTDTQYF 13 NA NA TRBJ2-3 TRBV18
TGTGCCAGCAGCTTATCGGCCAGCTCCTACGAGCAGTACTTC CASSLSASSYEQYF 14 NA NA TRBJ2-7 TRBV7-3
TGTGCCAGCAGCTTGGATGGGACAGGGAGGGCTGAAGCTTTCTTT CASSLDGTGRAEAFF 15 TRBD1 NA TRBJ1-1 TRBV5-6
TGTGCCAGCAGTGACGGCGGATCCTACAATGAGCAGTTCTTC CASSDGGSYNEQFF 14 NA NA TRBJ2-1 TRBV7-3
TGTGCCAGCTCACCCCGGCAGGGGGTACGCTATCAGCCCCAGCATTTT CASSPRQGVRYQPQHF 16 TRBD1 NA TRBJ1-5 TRBV18
TGTGCCAGCAGCCCGTCGCCGGGGGACTACGAGCAGTACTTC CASSPSPGDYEQYF 14 NA NA TRBJ2-7 TRBV5-4
TGTGCCAGCAGCCTAGGACAGCAAGAGACCCAGTACTTC CASSLGQQETQYF 13 NA NA TRBJ2-5 TRBV7-2
TGTGCCAGCAGCCCCGGCGAGGGACAAAAATCGAACACCGGGGAGCTGTTTTTT CASSPGEGQKSNTGELFF 18 NA NA TRBJ2-2 TRBV7-9
TGCGCCAGCAGGGGACAGTCGAGCTCCTACGAGCAGTACTTC CASRGQSSSYEQYF 14 TRBD1 NA TRBJ2-7 TRBV23-1
TGTGCCAGTAGTCTTGGCAGCGGAGGGTATGAGCAGTTCTTC CASSLGSGGYEQFF 14 NA NA TRBJ2-1 TRBV19
TGTGCCAGCAGCAACCCGAACACTGAAGCTTTCTTT CASSNPNTEAFF 12 NA NA TRBJ1-1 TRBV6-2/TRBV6-3
TGTGCCACCGGGACAGGGGGCTTTGAGCAGTTCTTC CATGTGGFEQFF 12 TRBD1 NA TRBJ2-1 TRBV24-1
TGTGCCAGCAGCAGGGACAGGGTAGAGACCCAGTACTTC CASSRDRVETQYF 13 TRBD1 NA TRBJ2-5 TRBV5-4
TGTGCCACCAGTTCCCGGAGAGGCTACGAGCAGTACTTC CATSSRRGYEQYF 13 NA NA TRBJ2-7 TRBV24-1
TGTGCCAGCAGCTCCCATTTGGTGTCAGGGAGGTCACCCCTCCACTTT CASSSHLVSGRSPLHF 16 NA NA TRBJ1-6 TRBV21-1
TGTGCCAGCAGCTACGTCGGGGTCGAGCAGTACTTC CASSYVGVEQYF 12 NA NA TRBJ2-7 TRBV7-9